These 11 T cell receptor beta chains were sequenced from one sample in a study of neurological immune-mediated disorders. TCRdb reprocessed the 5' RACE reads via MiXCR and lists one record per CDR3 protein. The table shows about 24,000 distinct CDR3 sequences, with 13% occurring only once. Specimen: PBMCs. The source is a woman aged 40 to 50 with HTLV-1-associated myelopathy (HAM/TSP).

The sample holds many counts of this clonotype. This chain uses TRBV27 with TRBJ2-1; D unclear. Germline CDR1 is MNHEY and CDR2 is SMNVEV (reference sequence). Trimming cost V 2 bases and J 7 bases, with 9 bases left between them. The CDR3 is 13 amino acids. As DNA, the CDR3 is TGTGCCAGCAGTTTACCCGGATTGAATGAGCAGTTCTTC. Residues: CASSLPGLNEQFF.

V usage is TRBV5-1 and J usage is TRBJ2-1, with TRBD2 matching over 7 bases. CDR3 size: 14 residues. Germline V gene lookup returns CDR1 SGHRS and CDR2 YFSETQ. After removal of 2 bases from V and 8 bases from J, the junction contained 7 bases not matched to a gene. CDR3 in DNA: TGCGCCAGCAGCTTTAGCGGGTGGGACGATGAGCAGTTCTTC. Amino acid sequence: CASSFSGWDDEQFF.

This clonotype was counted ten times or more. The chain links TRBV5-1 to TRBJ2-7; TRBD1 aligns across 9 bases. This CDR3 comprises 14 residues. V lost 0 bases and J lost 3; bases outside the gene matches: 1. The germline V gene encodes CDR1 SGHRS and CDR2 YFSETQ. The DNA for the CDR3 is TGCGCCAGCAGCTTGGGACAGGGGGTCTACGAGCAGTACTTC. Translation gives CASSLGQGVYEQYF.

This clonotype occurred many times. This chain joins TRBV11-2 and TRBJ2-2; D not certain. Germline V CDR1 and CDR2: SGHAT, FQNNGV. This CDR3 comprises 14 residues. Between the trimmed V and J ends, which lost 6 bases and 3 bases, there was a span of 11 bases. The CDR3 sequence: CASSSRVDTGELFF. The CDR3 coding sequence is TGTGCCAGCAGTTCCCGAGTCGACACCGGGGAGCTGTTTTTT.

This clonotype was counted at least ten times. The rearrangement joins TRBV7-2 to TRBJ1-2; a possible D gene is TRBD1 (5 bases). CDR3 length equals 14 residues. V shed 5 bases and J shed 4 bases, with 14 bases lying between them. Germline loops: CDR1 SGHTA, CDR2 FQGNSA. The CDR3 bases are TGTGCCAGCAGCACCCCCGGGACCGTCTATGGCTACACCTTC. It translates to CASSTPGTVYGYTF. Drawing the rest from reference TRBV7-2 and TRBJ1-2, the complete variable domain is GAGVSQSPSNKVTEKGKDVELRCDPISGHTALYWYRQSLGQGLEFLIYFQGNSAPDKSGLPSDRFSAERTGGSVSTLTIQRTQQEDSAVYLCASSTPGTVYGYTFGSGTRLTVV.

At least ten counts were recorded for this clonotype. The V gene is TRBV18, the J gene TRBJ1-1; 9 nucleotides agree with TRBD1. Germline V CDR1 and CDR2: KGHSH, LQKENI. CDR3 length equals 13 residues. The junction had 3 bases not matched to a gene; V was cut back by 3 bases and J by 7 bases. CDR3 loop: CASSPRTGDEAFF. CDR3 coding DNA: TGTGCCAGCTCACCGAGGACAGGGGATGAAGCTTTCTTT.

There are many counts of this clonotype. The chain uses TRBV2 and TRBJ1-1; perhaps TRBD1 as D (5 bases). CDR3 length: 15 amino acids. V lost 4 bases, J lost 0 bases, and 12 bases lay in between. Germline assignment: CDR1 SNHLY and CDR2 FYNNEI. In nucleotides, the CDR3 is TGTGCCAGCAGTGGGGCCAGGGCCGTGAACACTGAAGCTTTCTTT. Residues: CASSGARAVNTEAFF.

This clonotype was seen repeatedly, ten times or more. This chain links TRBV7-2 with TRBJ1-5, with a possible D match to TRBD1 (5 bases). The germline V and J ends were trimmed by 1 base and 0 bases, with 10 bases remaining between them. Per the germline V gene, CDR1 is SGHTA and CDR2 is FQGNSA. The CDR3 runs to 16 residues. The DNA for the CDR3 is TGTGCCAGCAGCTTAGTTGGGGCAGGTAGCAATCAGCCCCAGCATTTT. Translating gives CASSLVGAGSNQPQHF. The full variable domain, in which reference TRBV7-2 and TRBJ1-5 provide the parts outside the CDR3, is GAGVSQSPSNKVTEKGKDVELRCDPISGHTALYWYRQSLGQGLEFLIYFQGNSAPDKSGLPSDRFSAERTGGSVSTLTIQRTQQEDSAVYLCASSLVGAGSNQPQHFGDGTRLSIL.

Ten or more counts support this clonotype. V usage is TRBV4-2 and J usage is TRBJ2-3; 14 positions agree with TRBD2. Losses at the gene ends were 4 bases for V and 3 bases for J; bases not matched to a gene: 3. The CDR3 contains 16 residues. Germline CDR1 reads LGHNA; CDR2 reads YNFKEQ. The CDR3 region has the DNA TGTGCCAGCAGCCCGCGGACTAGCGGGGGGACAGATACGCAGTATTTT. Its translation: CASSPRTSGGTDTQYF.

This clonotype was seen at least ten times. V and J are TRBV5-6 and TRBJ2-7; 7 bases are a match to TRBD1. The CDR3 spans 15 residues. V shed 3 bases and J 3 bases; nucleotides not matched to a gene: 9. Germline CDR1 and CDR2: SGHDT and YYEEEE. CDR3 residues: CASSWRPGQNYEQYV. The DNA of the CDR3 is TGTGCCAGCAGCTGGAGGCCGGGACAGAACTACGAGCAGTACGTC.

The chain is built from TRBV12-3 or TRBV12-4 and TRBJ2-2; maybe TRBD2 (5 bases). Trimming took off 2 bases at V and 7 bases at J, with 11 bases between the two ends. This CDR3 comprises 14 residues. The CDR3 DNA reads TGTGCCAGCAGTTTATGGACTGGTGGCGGGGAGCTGTTTTTT. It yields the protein CASSLWTGGGELFF.